This is a list of T cell receptor beta chains from one sample in a study of blood T cell repertoires in COVID-19. Sequencing used immunoSEQ multiplex PCR; TCRdb keeps in-frame clones, though not all of them. The sample has about 34,000 clones, approximately 81% seen once. Source material: peripheral blood. The receptor source for this set is a human donor with acute or convalescent COVID-19. The donor label of this sample is uncertain. Each CDR3 is given with its conserved first and last residue. D genes are given only for firm matches. Clone size, where shown, is once, few, many, or a class for clones that have expanded.

TGTGCCAGCTCACCGGACAGGAGCTATGGCTACACCTTC	CASSPDRSYGYTF	TRBD1	TRBJ1-2	.	TRBV18
TGTGCCAGCAGCAAACGGCGGATTCATAGCAATCAGCCCCAGCATTTT	CASSKRRIHSNQPQHF	.	TRBJ1-5	.	TRBV21-1
TGCAGCGGCAAGGGACCGGGGGGTGAGCAGTTCTTC	CSGKGPGGEQFF	TRBD2	TRBJ2-1	.	TRBV29-1
TGTGCCAGCAGCTTAGTCCCGGGGAACACTGAAGCTTTCTTT	CASSLVPGNTEAFF	.	TRBJ1-1	few	TRBV11-3
TGTGCCAGCTCACCAGGAGGGGCCCAGCCCCAGCATTTT	CASSPGGAQPQHF	.	TRBJ1-5	.	TRBV18
TGTGCCAGCAGCTTAATACAGGGTGCCGGCGAAGCTTTCTTT	CASSLIQGAGEAFF	.	TRBJ1-1	.	TRBV5-4
TGTGCCAGCCAAGACATCCTCAACACTGAAGCTTTCTTT	CASQDILNTEAFF	.	TRBJ1-1	.	TRBV25-1
TGTGCCACCAGTGACGGTACAGGGACTGGGGCCAACGTCCTGACTTTC	CATSDGTGTGANVLTF	.	TRBJ2-6	once	TRBV24-1
TGCAGCGTTAGAGGCGGGGTGCCGGGGGTCGGAACGAGGTTTGCCTACGAGCAGTACTTC	CSVRGGVPGVGTRFAYEQYF	.	TRBJ2-7	.	TRBV29-1
TGTGCCACTCGTGCCGGGACAGGGATCTACGAGCAGTACTTC	CATRAGTGIYEQYF	TRBD1	TRBJ2-7	.	TRBV6-5
TGCAGCGTTGCACAGGGGGCATCGGACACTGAAGCTTTCTTT	CSVAQGASDTEAFF	TRBD1	TRBJ1-1	.	TRBV29-1
TGCGCCAGCAGCCAAGACCCCGGCCTAGCGGGGAAATACACCGGGGAGCTGTTTTTT	CASSQDPGLAGKYTGELFF	TRBD2	TRBJ2-2	.	TRBV4-1
TGTGCCAGCAGCCAAGAGGACAGAAGTCGGACCTTC	CASSQEDRSRTF	.	TRBJ1-2	few	TRBV3-1/TRBV3-2
TGTGCCACCAGCAGATCCTCCCGGGACAGGGGGGACAATGAGCAGTTCTTC	CATSRSSRDRGDNEQFF	TRBD1	TRBJ2-1	few	TRBV15
TGTGCCAGCAGTTACCCGATGACTGGTGAAGCTTTCTTT	CASSYPMTGEAFF	.	TRBJ1-1	once	TRBV6-5
TGCGCCAGCAGTGAGTACAGGAGCTCCTACGAGCAGTACTTC	CASSEYRSSYEQYF	.	TRBJ2-7	few	TRBV10-2
TGCGCCAGCAGCTTGTCGGCAGATACGCAGTATTTT	CASSLSADTQYF	.	TRBJ2-3	.	TRBV5-1
TGTGCCAGCAGCCGAGACCCCCCGGGATTCTACAATGAGCAGTTCTTC	CASSRDPPGFYNEQFF	.	TRBJ2-1	.	TRBV4-2
TGTGCCAGTAGTTGGTCGCTCGGGGTCTCCTACAATGAGCAGTTCTTC	CASSWSLGVSYNEQFF	.	TRBJ2-1	.	TRBV19
TGTGCCATCAGTGGGGGGCTACCTGAAGCTTTCTTT	CAISGGLPEAFF	.	TRBJ1-1	.	TRBV10-3
TGTGCCAGCAGCTCCCCTACTAGCGGGGTAAGCACAGATACGCAGTATTTT	CASSSPTSGVSTDTQYF	TRBD2	TRBJ2-3	.	TRBV7-6
TGTGCCAGTGGGACACTATTGGGTGAGCAGTTCTTC	CASGTLLGEQFF	.	TRBJ2-1	.	TRBV19
TGTGCCACCAGCAGCTGGACTCACAATGAGCAGTTCTTC	CATSSWTHNEQFF	.	TRBJ2-1	.	TRBV15
TGTGCCATCAGTCCAGGATACACTGAAGCTTTCTTT	CAISPGYTEAFF	.	TRBJ1-1	.	TRBV10-3
TGTGCCAGTAGTCTGGGACAGACTGAAGCTTTCTTT	CASSLGQTEAFF	TRBD1	TRBJ1-1	.	TRBV19
TGTGCCAGCTCGTTCGGTCAGAACACTGAAGCTTTCTTT	CASSFGQNTEAFF	.	TRBJ1-1	.	TRBV18
TGTGCCAGCAGTCTAGGAGGACAGATGAACACTGAAGCTTTCTTT	CASSLGGQMNTEAFF	.	TRBJ1-1	.	TRBV6-5
TGCGCCAGCAGCTTGACAGGGGGGAGCTCCTACAATGAGCAGTTCTTC	CASSLTGGSSYNEQFF	TRBD1	TRBJ2-1	once	TRBV5-1
TGTGCCAGCAGCGCTACTAGCGGGAACTACGAGCAGTACTTC	CASSATSGNYEQYF	TRBD2	TRBJ2-7	.	TRBV6-2/TRBV6-3
TGTGCCAGCAGCTTAGAAGGGACAAACACTGAAGCTTTCTTT	CASSLEGTNTEAFF	.	TRBJ1-1	.	TRBV7-9
TGTGCCAGCAGCCGAGAGACAGGGGGGGAGACTGAAGCTTTCTTT	CASSRETGGETEAFF	TRBD1	TRBJ1-1	.	TRBV3-1/TRBV3-2
TGTGCCAGCAGTGACGAAGGGGGAGAAGCTTTCTTT	CASSDEGGEAFF	.	TRBJ1-1	.	TRBV6-4
TGTGCCAGCAGTGAACAGGGAGGGGATGAAGCTTTCTTT	CASSEQGGDEAFF	.	TRBJ1-1	.	TRBV2
TGTGCCAGCCGCGGGACGGATCAGCCCCAGCATTTT	CASRGTDQPQHF	.	TRBJ1-5	.	TRBV18
TGTGCCAGCAGTTCGACAGGGGGTCGGAACACCATATATTTT	CASSSTGGRNTIYF	TRBD1	TRBJ1-3	.	TRBV27
TGTGCCAGCAGCGCAGACAGCAACACTGAAGCTTTCTTT	CASSADSNTEAFF	.	TRBJ1-1	.	TRBV2
TGTGCCAGCAGCCAAGACGGCGGAGCGGGGGTCCCCCAAGAGACCCAGTACTTC	CASSQDGGAGVPQETQYF	TRBD2	TRBJ2-5	.	TRBV4-2
TGTGCCGAGGGGGGGCCAAGTGAAAAACTGTTTTTT	CAEGGPSEKLFF	.	TRBJ1-4	.	TRBV24-1
TGTGCCATCAGTGTGGGGGCGGGCAATCAGCCCCAGCATTTT	CAISVGAGNQPQHF	.	TRBJ1-5	.	TRBV10-3
TGTGCCAGCAGTTTGATCGGACAGGGGGGTGAAAAACTGTTTTTT	CASSLIGQGGEKLFF	TRBD1	TRBJ1-4	once	TRBV28
TGTGCCAGCAGCGGGGGGGCCTGGTCAGGTACCTACGAGCAGTACTTC	CASSGGAWSGTYEQYF	.	TRBJ2-7	once	TRBV11-3
TGTGCCAGCAGCCAAGACTTGGTTTTGAGTAACACTGAAGCTTTCTTT	CASSQDLVLSNTEAFF	.	TRBJ1-1	.	TRBV4-2
TGTGCCAGCACCCCTTCCGGGACAGGGAGCTCCTACGAGCAGTACTTC	CASTPSGTGSSYEQYF	TRBD1	TRBJ2-7	.	TRBV28
TGTGCCAGTAGCCCAGGGGTTTCCTACAATGAGCAGTTCTTC	CASSPGVSYNEQFF	.	TRBJ2-1	.	TRBV19
TGTGCCAGCAGCAAGGGGGATTATGGCTACACCTTC	CASSKGDYGYTF	.	TRBJ1-2	once	TRBV7-8
TGCGCCAGCAGCGCGGACAGCACAACTAATGAAAAACTGTTTTTT	CASSADSTTNEKLFF	.	TRBJ1-4	.	TRBV10-1
TGTGCCAGCAGTTGGCCGTTCGGGGGTGGCTACACCTTC	CASSWPFGGGYTF	.	TRBJ1-2	.	TRBV12-3/TRBV12-4